This T cell receptor (beta chain) was identified during a study of control samples from healthy donors and cancer patients. Here immunoSEQ multiplex PCR was the method, and the copy in TCRdb shows in-frame clones only, minus some. The sample yields 150,000 or so clones, almost 90% seen once. Trimming took 10 bases from V and 5 from J; bases not matched to a gene: 9. Per germline, CDR1 LGHDT and CDR2 YNNKEL (reference sequence). This CDR3 is 14 amino acids long. The rearrangement joins TRBV3-1 (or the pseudogene TRBV3-2) to TRBJ2-1; TRBD2 matches 9 bases. Sequenced: blood. The source is a woman aged 30 to 39 in good health. The CDR3 DNA reads TGTGCCACGTCCGTGACTAGCGGTAACAATGAGCAGTTCTTC. The encoded protein is CATSVTSGNNEQFF.